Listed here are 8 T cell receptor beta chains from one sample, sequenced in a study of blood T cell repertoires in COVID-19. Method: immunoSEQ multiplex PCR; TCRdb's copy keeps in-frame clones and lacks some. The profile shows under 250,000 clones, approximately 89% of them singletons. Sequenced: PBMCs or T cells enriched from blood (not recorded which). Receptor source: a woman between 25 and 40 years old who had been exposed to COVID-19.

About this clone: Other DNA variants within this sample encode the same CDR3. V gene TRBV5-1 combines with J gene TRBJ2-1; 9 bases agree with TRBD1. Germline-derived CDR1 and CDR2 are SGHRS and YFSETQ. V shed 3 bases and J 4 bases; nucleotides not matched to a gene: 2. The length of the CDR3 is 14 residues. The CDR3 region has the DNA TGCGCCAGCAGCTCGGGGACAGGGTACAATGAGCAGTTCTTC. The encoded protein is CASSSGTGYNEQFF.

CDR3 nucleotides: TGTGCCAGCAGCTTTGGGACAGGGGGCACCGGGGAGCTGTTTTTT. This codes for CASSFGTGGTGELFF. V is TRBV5-5 and J is TRBJ2-2, with 11 bases identical to TRBD1. The V segment lost 2 bases and the J segment 4 bases; nucleotides outside the gene matches: 1. This CDR3 comprises 15 residues. Germline CDR1 is SGHKS and CDR2 is YYEKEE (reference sequence).

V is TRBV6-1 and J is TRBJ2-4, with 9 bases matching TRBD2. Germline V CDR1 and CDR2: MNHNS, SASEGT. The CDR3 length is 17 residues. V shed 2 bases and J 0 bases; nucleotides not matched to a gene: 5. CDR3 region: CASSEPGLAAAKNIQYF. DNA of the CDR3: TGTGCCAGCAGTGAACCGGGACTAGCTGCAGCCAAAAACATTCAGTACTTC.

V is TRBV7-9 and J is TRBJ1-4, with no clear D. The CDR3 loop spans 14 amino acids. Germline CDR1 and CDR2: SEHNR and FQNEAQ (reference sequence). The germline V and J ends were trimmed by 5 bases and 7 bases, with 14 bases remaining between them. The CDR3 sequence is CASSPAGRLEKLFF. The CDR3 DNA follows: TGTGCCAGCAGCCCCGCGGGTAGGCTTGAAAAACTGTTTTTT.

CDR3 sequence (DNA): TGTGCCTGGAGTGTACGAGCTTGGGAGCAGTTCTTC. Its translation: CAWSVRAWEQFF. The chain carries TRBV30 and TRBJ2-1, with D unclear. The germline V gene encodes CDR1 GTSNPN and CDR2 SVGIG (reference sequence). Deletions cut 0 bases from V and 10 bases from J, with 10 bases between. This CDR3 has 12 amino acids. Full variable domain (missing parts from reference TRBV30 and TRBJ2-1): SQTIHQWPATLVQPVGSPLSLECTVEGTSNPNLYWYRQAAGRGLQLLFYSVGIGQISSEVPQNLSASRPQDRQFILSSKKLLLSDSGFYLCAWSVRAWEQFFGPGTRLTVL.

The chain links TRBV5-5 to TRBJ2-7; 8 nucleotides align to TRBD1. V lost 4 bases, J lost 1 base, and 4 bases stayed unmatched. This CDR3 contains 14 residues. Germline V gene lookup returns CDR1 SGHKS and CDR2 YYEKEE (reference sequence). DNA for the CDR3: TGTGCCAGCAGCCTGAGGACAGGGTCCTACGAGCAGTACTTC. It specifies CASSLRTGSYEQYF. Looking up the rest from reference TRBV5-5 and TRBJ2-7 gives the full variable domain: DAGVTQSPTHLIKTRGQQVTLRCSPISGHKSVSWYQQVLGQGPQFIFQYYEKEERGRGNFPDRFSARQFPNYSSELNVNALLLGDSALYLCASSLRTGSYEQYFGPGTRLTVT.

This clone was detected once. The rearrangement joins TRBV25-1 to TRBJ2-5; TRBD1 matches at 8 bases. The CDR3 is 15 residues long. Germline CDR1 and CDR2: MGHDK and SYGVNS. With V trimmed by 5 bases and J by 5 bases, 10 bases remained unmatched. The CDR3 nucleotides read TGTGCCAGCAGTACCCTAGGACAGGGTGAGGAGACCCAGTACTTC. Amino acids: CASSTLGQGEETQYF. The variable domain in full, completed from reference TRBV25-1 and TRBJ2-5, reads EADIYQTPRYLVIGTGKKITLECSQTMGHDKMYWYQQDPGMELHLIHYSYGVNSTEKGDLSSESTVSRIRTEHFPLTLESARPSHTSQYLCASSTLGQGEETQYFGPGTRLLVL.

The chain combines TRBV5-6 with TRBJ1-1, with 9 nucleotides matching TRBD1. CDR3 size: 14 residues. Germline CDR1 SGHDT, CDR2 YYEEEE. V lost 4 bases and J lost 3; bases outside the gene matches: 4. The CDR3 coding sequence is TGTGCCAGCAGCCGGGACAGGGCATACACTGAAGCTTTCTTT. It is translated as CASSRDRAYTEAFF.